These 16 T cell receptor beta chains originate from one sample sequenced in a study of cytomegalovirus exposure and HLA in healthy donors. Method: immunoSEQ multiplex PCR; TCRdb's copy keeps in-frame clones and lacks some. The sample has 130,000 or so clones; about 87% are singletons. The sample consisted of PBMCs. The source of these receptors is a woman aged 25 to 45 in good health and CMV-seropositive.

The chain combines TRBV9 with TRBJ2-2; TRBD2 matches 10 bases. With V trimmed by 4 bases and J by 4 bases, 4 bases remained unmatched. The CDR3 is 15 residues long. Germline CDR1 SGDLS, CDR2 YYNGEE. The CDR3: CASSPSGRATGELFF. CDR3 nucleotide sequence: TGTGCCAGCAGCCCAAGCGGGAGGGCCACCGGGGAGCTGTTTTTT.

This clone was observed a single time. The chain links TRBV7-2 to TRBJ1-5, with D uncertain. CDR1 and CDR2 (germline): SGHTA, FQGNSA. This CDR3 is 14 amino acids long. V was cut by 5 bases and J by 6 bases, with 14 bases left in between. The CDR3 protein is CASSAGQMGQPQHF. CDR3 nucleotides: TGTGCCAGCAGCGCGGGCCAGATGGGTCAGCCCCAGCATTTT.

CDR3 bases: TGTGCCAGCAGCCCCGTGACTGGGAGGGGCAAAAACATTCAGTACTTC. Its translation: CASSPVTGRGKNIQYF. V gene TRBV9 combines with J gene TRBJ2-4, with 7 bases identical to TRBD2. Trimming took 4 bases from V and 3 from J; bases not matched to a gene: 10. This CDR3 has 16 residues. Germline V gene lookup returns CDR1 SGDLS and CDR2 YYNGEE. Combining the CDR3 with reference TRBV9 and TRBJ2-4 gives the whole variable domain DSGVTQTPKHLITATGQRVTLRCSPRSGDLSVYWYQQSLDQGLQFLIQYYNGEERAKGNILERFSAQQFPDLHSELNLSSLELGDSALYFCASSPVTGRGKNIQYFGAGTRLSVL.

This chain links TRBV5-1 with TRBJ2-7; possibly TRBD2 for D (6 bases). The CDR3 covers 16 residues. Germline-derived CDR1 and CDR2 are SGHRS and YFSETQ. V lost 1 base and J lost 7, with 21 bases in between. CDR3 bases: TGCGCCAGCAGCTTGCCCTCGGGACTCCGTCCGGGAGAGCAGTACTTC. This sequence encodes CASSLPSGLRPGEQYF.

V gene TRBV28 combines with J gene TRBJ1-2; TRBD1 aligns across 8 bases. The CDR3 length is 12 residues. Germline V gene data show CDR1 as MDHEN and CDR2 as SYDVKM. With V trimmed by 6 bases and J by 12 bases, 9 bases remained unmatched. CDR3 residues: CASREGDRTNTF. CDR3 nucleotide sequence: TGTGCCAGCAGGGAAGGGGACAGGACGAACACCTTC.

To note about this clone: Distinct nucleotide sequences in the sample also encode this CDR3. The chain has TRBV11-2 and TRBJ2-7; 8 bases agree with TRBD2. The CDR3 is made up of 14 amino acids. J lost 4 bases, V lost 1 base, and 3 bases had no gene match. Germline assignment: CDR1 SGHAT and CDR2 FQNNGV. CDR3 bases: TGTGCCAGCAGCTTAGCGGGAGGGCCGTACGAGCAGTACTTC. Amino acid sequence: CASSLAGGPYEQYF. The full variable domain, in which reference TRBV11-2 and TRBJ2-7 provide the parts outside the CDR3, is EAGVAQSPRYKIIEKRQSVAFWCNPISGHATLYWYQQILGQGPKLLIQFQNNGVVDDSQLPKDRFSAERLKGVDSTLKIQPAKLEDSAVYLCASSLAGGPYEQYFGPGTRLTVT.

This clone appeared a few times. This chain uses TRBV19 with TRBJ1-4; a possible D gene is TRBD1 (6 bases). Per germline, CDR1 LNHDA and CDR2 SQIVND (reference sequence). Between the trimmed V and J ends, which lost 4 bases and 8 bases, there was a span of 14 bases. The CDR3 loop spans 14 amino acids. CDR3: CASSNREFNEKLFF. The CDR3, as DNA: TGTGCCAGTAGTAACAGGGAGTTCAACGAAAAACTGTTTTTT.

The chain links TRBV27 to TRBJ2-1, with no clear D. The CDR3 runs to 14 residues. Trimming shortened V by 5 bases and J by 0 bases, and 8 bases separated the two germline ends. Germline V CDR1 and CDR2: MNHEY, SMNVEV (reference sequence). For the CDR3, the DNA is TGTGCCAGCAGTGTAGAAAGCTCCTACAATGAGCAGTTCTTC. Translation gives CASSVESSYNEQFF.

This chain uses TRBV4-1 with TRBJ1-2, with 10 bases aligning to TRBD1. V lost 4 bases to trimming and J lost 2 bases; unmatched junction nucleotides: 1. The CDR3 covers 14 residues. Germline-derived CDR1 and CDR2 are MGHRA and YSYEKL. The CDR3 reads CASSPGQGNYGYTF. CDR3 in DNA: TGCGCCAGCAGCCCGGGACAGGGGAACTATGGCTACACCTTC.

This chain connects TRBV6-6 to TRBJ1-2; unclear D gene. V lost 6 bases to trimming and J lost 5 bases, with 10 bases between them. CDR1 MNHNY and CDR2 SVGAGI come from the germline V gene (reference sequence). The CDR3 has 12 amino acids. Here the CDR3 DNA reads TGTGCCAGCAGCGAGGCGGGGTATGGCTACACCTTC. Translated, it gives CASSEAGYGYTF.

The rearrangement uses TRBV19 and TRBJ1-3; maybe TRBD1 (6 bases). Germline V gene lookup returns CDR1 LNHDA and CDR2 SQIVND (reference sequence). Trimming stripped 6 bases from V and 2 bases from J, with 8 bases between. This CDR3 has 13 amino acids. The DNA for the CDR3 is TGTGCCAGTAGAAGGGGGACTGGAAACACCATATATTTT. Translating gives CASRRGTGNTIYF.

This sequence joins TRBV7-2 and TRBJ2-5; D is possibly TRBD2 (6 bases). V shed 2 bases and J shed 1 base, with 8 bases lying between them. This CDR3 has 14 amino acids. Germline CDR1 SGHTA, CDR2 FQGNSA. The CDR3 DNA is TGTGCCAGCAGCTTATCCGGGGGCCAAGAGACCCAGTACTTC. Translating it yields CASSLSGGQETQYF. Filled out from reference TRBV7-2 and TRBJ2-5, the complete variable domain reads GAGVSQSPSNKVTEKGKDVELRCDPISGHTALYWYRQSLGQGLEFLIYFQGNSAPDKSGLPSDRFSAERTGGSVSTLTIQRTQQEDSAVYLCASSLSGGQETQYFGPGTRLLVL.

This chain joins TRBV6-9 and TRBJ2-7; D unresolved. The CDR3 contains 13 residues. With 8 bases removed from V and 7 bases from J, the gap between germline ends came to 18 bases. The V gene's germline CDR1 is MNHGY and CDR2 SVAAGI. The CDR3 bases are TGTGCCAGCCTCGCGACAAGTTTCAGAGAGCAGTACTTC. The encoded protein is CASLATSFREQYF.

This rearrangement joins TRBV2 to TRBJ1-6, with 9 nucleotides matching TRBD1. The junction had 5 bases not matched to a gene; V was cut back by 7 bases and J by 7 bases. The CDR3 totals 14 residues. The germline V gene encodes CDR1 SNHLY and CDR2 FYNNEI. The CDR3 protein is CASTGTGYNSPLHF. The CDR3 bases are TGTGCCAGCACCGGGACAGGGTACAATTCACCCCTCCACTTT.

The chain has TRBV19 and TRBJ2-5; unclear D gene. Germline V CDR1 and CDR2: LNHDA, SQIVND (reference sequence). The V gene lost 4 bases and the J gene lost 2 bases, with 11 bases spanning the gap. The CDR3 loop spans 14 amino acids. The CDR3 sequence: CASSTTWRQETQYF. Written as DNA, the CDR3 is TGTGCCAGTAGTACAACCTGGCGGCAAGAGACCCAGTACTTC.

This chain joins TRBV5-1 and TRBJ2-3, with D possibly matching TRBD2 (5 bases). From germline, CDR1 is SGHRS and CDR2 YFSETQ. The CDR3 contains 16 residues. V was shortened by 3 bases and J by 4 bases, with 18 bases between the two germline ends. In DNA, the CDR3 is TGCGCCAGCAGCTCCTCCTGGACTTCCGGGGCAGATACGCAGTATTTT. Translation: CASSSSWTSGADTQYF.